This record covers a single T cell receptor beta chain. What it binds is not known. This CDR3 spans 17 amino acids. CDR1 and CDR2 (germline): LGHNT, FRNRAP. The V segment lost 0 bases and the J segment 4 bases; nucleotides outside the gene matches: 6. This specimen belongs to a study of beta chain features in type 1 diabetes. Study findings and constraints: In every one of the four CD4+ subsets, TCRB CDR3s were moderately but significantly shorter in Type 1 diabetes patients.

All of the isolated RNA was reverse transcribed, so expressed TCRB transcripts were sequenced. Sequenced by immunoSEQ multiplex PCR; TCRdb stores in-frame clones only, minus some. This table holds about 410,000 clones, approximately 15% found once. Specimen: naive CD4+ T cells from blood. This chain connects TRBV12-5 to TRBJ2-1, with 10 nucleotides matching TRBD2. The sequence came from a man aged 25 to 40 in good health. CDR3 residues: CASGLVLGLAVYNEQFF. CDR3 nucleotides: TGTGCTAGTGGTTTGGTACTCGGACTAGCGGTATACAATGAGCAGTTCTTC.